A single sample gave rise to the 25 T cell receptor beta chains below, sequenced in a study of OX40 agonist ivuxolimab in advanced cancers. Data came from immunoSEQ multiplex PCR; TCRdb stores just in-frame clones and leaves some out. This sample yields approximately 62,000 clones, of which roughly 87% are seen a single time; roughly an eighth belongs to the top ten. The input for sequencing was CD4+ or CD8+ T cells sorted from blood, taken in a trial of the OX40 agonist ivuxolimab. These receptors were collected from an adult with an advanced solid tumor such as melanoma, head and neck, liver or kidney cancer.

This sequence joins TRBV7-9 and TRBJ2-3; D is perhaps TRBD1 (5 bases). V shed 5 bases and J shed 3 bases, with 12 bases lying between them. The length of the CDR3 is 14 residues. Germline loops: CDR1 SEHNR, CDR2 FQNEAQ (reference sequence). For the CDR3, the DNA is TGTGCCAGCAGCGCCGCTAAGGGGACAGATACGCAGTATTTT. Translating gives CASSAAKGTDTQYF.

J is TRBJ2-1 and V is TRBV2; 11 bases line up with TRBD2. Germline loops: CDR1 SNHLY, CDR2 FYNNEI. V dropped 4 bases and J dropped 3; count of bases not matched to a gene: 11. This CDR3 has 18 amino acids. The CDR3 here is CASSGLPAGLAVYNEQFF. The CDR3 DNA is TGTGCCAGCAGTGGGTTACCGGCGGGACTAGCGGTCTACAATGAGCAGTTCTTC.

The J gene is TRBJ1-6, the V gene TRBV6-1, with 7 bases identical to TRBD1. Unmatched junction bases numbered 7, after V lost 7 bases and J lost 7 bases. Germline CDR1 reads MNHNS; CDR2 reads SASEGT. The CDR3 length is 14 residues. The CDR3: CASKDRVENSPLHF. The DNA of the CDR3 is TGTGCCAGCAAAGACAGGGTGGAGAATTCACCCCTCCACTTT.

The count of this clone is one. This chain connects TRBV4-1 to TRBJ1-4, with D uncertain. CDR1 MGHRA and CDR2 YSYEKL come from the germline V gene. There are 16 residues in the CDR3. The V end was cut by 0 bases, the J end by 0 bases, with 8 bases between. Written as DNA, the CDR3 is TGCGCCAGCAGCCAAGAGGGGATTGCAACTAATGAAAAACTGTTTTTT. Its translation: CASSQEGIATNEKLFF.

V is TRBV13 and J is TRBJ2-5; 10 nucleotides line up with TRBD2. CDR3 length: 16 amino acids. Germline V lookup: CDR1 PRHDT, CDR2 FYEKMQ (reference sequence). Trimming took 5 bases from V and 9 from J; bases not matched to a gene: 15. The CDR3 reads CASSQGVRGLARPQYF. The CDR3 bases are TGTGCCAGCAGCCAGGGGGTCAGGGGACTAGCGAGGCCCCAGTACTTC.

CDR3 nucleotide sequence: TGTGCCAGTAGTTCTGTTGTTCAGCCCCAGCATTTT. It encodes CASSSVVQPQHF. The genes are TRBV19 and TRBJ1-5; no clear D. Germline loops: CDR1 LNHDA, CDR2 SQIVND (reference sequence). V was pared by 5 bases and J by 6 bases, with 8 bases between. The CDR3 is 12 residues long.

The rearrangement uses TRBV28 and TRBJ2-1, with TRBD2 matching 13 bases. Germline CDR1 MDHEN, CDR2 SYDVKM. V was clipped by 6 bases and J by 8 bases; unmatched bases: 7. The CDR3 contains 15 residues. For the CDR3, the DNA is TGTGCCAGCAGGCGGACTAGCGGGAGAAATGATGAGCAGTTCTTC. Translation: CASRRTSGRNDEQFF.

The V and J genes are TRBV7-6 and TRBJ2-6, with D perhaps TRBD1 or TRBD2 (5 bases each). The CDR3 loop spans 22 amino acids. The V end was cut by 5 bases, the J end by 3 bases, with 32 bases between. CDR1 and CDR2 (germline): SGHVS, FNYEAQ. CDR3 nucleotides: TGTGCCAGCAGCCTACACACCCATCGGGTCAGGGCTGCTGGGAGTGGGGCCAACGTCCTGACTTTC. It is translated as CASSLHTHRVRAAGSGANVLTF.

The chain links TRBV4-1 to TRBJ2-7, with 7 positions matching TRBD2. The germline gives CDR1 MGHRA, CDR2 YSYEKL. With V trimmed by 0 bases and J by 0 bases, 8 bases remained unmatched. The CDR3 has 17 amino acids. Here the CDR3 reads CASSQEGLAVSSYEQYF. The CDR3 nucleotides read TGCGCCAGCAGCCAAGAAGGGCTAGCGGTTAGCTCCTACGAGCAGTACTTC.

The V and J genes are TRBV23-1 and TRBJ2-1; 8 bases align to TRBD2. TRBV23-1 carries the ORF label, with uncertain function. The CDR3 extends over 19 amino acids. Germline trimming cut 4 bases from V and 5 bases from J; bases unmatched to any gene: 19. The CDR3 spells CASSLWGLAGLKSHNEQFF. CDR3 DNA sequence: TGCGCCAGCAGTCTTTGGGGCCTAGCGGGTCTTAAGAGTCACAATGAGCAGTTCTTC.

The chain links TRBV28 to TRBJ2-2; D possibly matches TRBD1 or TRBD2 (5 bases each). The CDR3 loop spans 14 amino acids. CDR1 is MDHEN and CDR2 is SYDVKM in the germline V gene. V was pared by 3 bases and J by 4 bases, with 9 bases between. CDR3 protein: CASSFGAPTGELFF. In nucleotides, the CDR3 is TGTGCCAGCAGTTTCGGGGCCCCCACCGGGGAGCTGTTTTTT.

The J gene is TRBJ1-5, the V gene TRBV9, with 8 bases fitting TRBD1. Germline assignment: CDR1 SGDLS and CDR2 YYNGEE. V shed 2 bases and J 4 bases; nucleotides not matched to a gene: 2. There are 14 residues in the CDR3. The CDR3 region has the DNA TGTGCCAGCAGCGTGGGGACAGGTAATCAGCCCCAGCATTTT. Translating it yields CASSVGTGNQPQHF.

The J gene is TRBJ2-6, the V gene TRBV28; 13 nucleotides align to TRBD2. This CDR3 has 18 amino acids. Germline CDR1 is MDHEN and CDR2 is SYDVKM. V lost 4 bases, J lost 4 bases, and 7 bases stayed unmatched. The CDR3 protein is CASSSGLAGETGANVLTF. In DNA form, the CDR3 reads TGTGCCAGCAGTTCCGGACTAGCGGGAGAAACGGGGGCCAACGTCCTGACTTTC.

V gene TRBV10-3 combines with J gene TRBJ1-3; TRBD1 aligns across 9 bases. With 2 bases clipped from V and 3 bases from J, the junction kept 8 bases outside the gene matches. In germline, CDR1 is ENHRY, CDR2 SYGVKD. The CDR3 is made up of 17 amino acids. The CDR3: CAISERGTGTFGNTIYF. In DNA, the CDR3 is TGTGCCATCAGTGAGAGAGGGACAGGGACGTTTGGAAACACCATATATTTT.

V gene TRBV28 combines with J gene TRBJ1-1, with 11 nucleotides matching TRBD1. This CDR3 is built from 17 residues. Germline V lookup: CDR1 MDHEN, CDR2 SYDVKM. V lost 4 bases to trimming and J lost 0 bases; unmatched junction nucleotides: 7. CDR3: CASSSFGQGAMNTEAFF. As DNA, the CDR3 is TGTGCCAGCAGTTCCTTCGGACAGGGGGCCATGAACACTGAAGCTTTCTTT.

This clone was found once. This chain connects TRBV2 to TRBJ1-1; maybe TRBD1 (5 bases). The CDR3 is 13 amino acids. CDR1 is SNHLY, CDR2 FYNNEI, per germline. V was cut by 4 bases and J by 10 bases, with 16 bases left in between. CDR3 region: CASSVWQGTGAFF. DNA of the CDR3: TGTGCCAGCAGTGTATGGCAAGGGACGGGAGCTTTCTTT.

The chain carries TRBV28 and TRBJ1-4; D perhaps matches TRBD1 (6 bases). CDR1 MDHEN and CDR2 SYDVKM come from the germline V gene. This CDR3 spans 14 amino acids. With 10 bases removed from V and 5 bases from J, the gap between germline ends came to 17 bases. CDR3 nucleotide sequence: TGTGCCACCTTAGGGGGGCAGAAAAATGAAAAACTGTTTTTT. Its translation is CATLGGQKNEKLFF.

The V gene is TRBV20-1, the J gene TRBJ2-1; D is tentatively TRBD1 or TRBD2 (6 bases each). CDR3 length: 10 residues. V was trimmed by 7 bases and J by 10 bases, leaving 11 bases between them. In germline, CDR1 is DFQATT, CDR2 SNEGSKA (reference sequence). The CDR3 reads CSVGGNEQFF. The CDR3, as DNA: TGCAGTGTAGGGGGGAACGAGCAGTTCTTC.

The gene calls are TRBV7-2 and TRBJ1-6; perhaps TRBD1 as D (5 bases). The length of the CDR3 is 16 residues. The germline V and J ends were trimmed by 1 base and 9 bases, with 16 bases remaining between them. Per germline, CDR1 SGHTA and CDR2 FQGNSA. The CDR3 bases are TGTGCCAGCAGCTTAGGCGGTTCAGGGAACGCTTCACCCCTCCACTTT. It encodes CASSLGGSGNASPLHF.

This sequence joins TRBV4-1 and TRBJ1-2, with TRBD1 matching over 10 bases. Per germline, CDR1 MGHRA and CDR2 YSYEKL. The CDR3 is 15 amino acids. V gave up 4 bases and J gave up 2 bases; unmatched junction bases: 4. The CDR3 is CASSPGQGINYGYTF. DNA of the CDR3: TGCGCCAGCAGCCCGGGACAGGGGATCAACTATGGCTACACCTTC.

This chain links TRBV27 with TRBJ2-3; the D is unclear. V was trimmed by 4 bases and J by 6 bases, leaving 14 bases between them. CDR1 is MNHEY and CDR2 is SMNVEV in the germline V gene (reference sequence). The CDR3 length is 14 residues. CDR3 nucleotide sequence: TGTGCCAGCAGTTCCCCGGATAGGGCGGATACGCAGTATTTT. Translation: CASSSPDRADTQYF.

V usage is TRBV4-1 and J usage is TRBJ1-2; 7 bases align to TRBD1. The CDR3 covers 15 residues. J was trimmed by 8 bases and V by 1 base; bases with no gene match: 10. Germline V gives CDR1 MGHRA, CDR2 YSYEKL. CDR3 in amino acids: CASSQGEGAVQGYTF. As DNA, the CDR3 is TGCGCCAGCAGCCAAGGCGAGGGGGCGGTACAGGGCTACACCTTC.

This sequence joins TRBV7-6 and TRBJ2-7; D not resolved. V was shortened by 1 base and J by 6 bases, with 10 bases between the two germline ends. The CDR3 runs 13 residues. The germline V gene encodes CDR1 SGHVS and CDR2 FNYEAQ. CDR3 loop: CASSLEKRSEQYV. The CDR3 region has the DNA TGTGCCAGCAGCTTAGAAAAAAGGTCCGAGCAGTACGTC.

The chain combines TRBV4-3 with TRBJ2-4; TRBD1 might be the D (5 bases). CDR1 and CDR2 (germline): LGHNA, YSLEER. Trimming removed 0 bases from V and 1 base from J, with 13 bases in between. The CDR3 consists of 17 residues. The CDR3 coding sequence is TGCGCCAGCAGCCAAGATGCCCAGGGTCTCGCCAAAAACATTCAGTACTTC. Translated, it gives CASSQDAQGLAKNIQYF.

This clone has a single count. The CDR3 region is CASSPQLDYYNEQFF. CDR3 nucleotides: TGCGCCAGCAGCCCCCAACTCGATTACTACAATGAGCAGTTCTTC. The chain carries TRBV4-1 and TRBJ2-1, with D uncertain. V was shortened by 4 bases and J by 3 bases, with 13 bases between the two germline ends. This CDR3 contains 15 residues. Per germline, CDR1 MGHRA and CDR2 YSYEKL.